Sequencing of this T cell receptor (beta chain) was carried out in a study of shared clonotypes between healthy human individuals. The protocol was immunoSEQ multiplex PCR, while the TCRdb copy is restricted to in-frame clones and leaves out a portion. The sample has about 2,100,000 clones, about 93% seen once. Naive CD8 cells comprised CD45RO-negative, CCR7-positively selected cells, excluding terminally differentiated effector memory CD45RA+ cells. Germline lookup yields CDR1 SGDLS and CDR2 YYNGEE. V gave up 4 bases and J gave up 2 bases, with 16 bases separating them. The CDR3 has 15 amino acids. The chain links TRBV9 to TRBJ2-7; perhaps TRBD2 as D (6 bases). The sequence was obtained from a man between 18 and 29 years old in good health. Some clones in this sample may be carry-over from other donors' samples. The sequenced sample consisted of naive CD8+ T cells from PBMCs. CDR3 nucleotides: TGTGCCAGCAGCCCCGGCCGGGCTAGCGCCTACGAGCAGTACTTC. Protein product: CASSPGRASAYEQYF.